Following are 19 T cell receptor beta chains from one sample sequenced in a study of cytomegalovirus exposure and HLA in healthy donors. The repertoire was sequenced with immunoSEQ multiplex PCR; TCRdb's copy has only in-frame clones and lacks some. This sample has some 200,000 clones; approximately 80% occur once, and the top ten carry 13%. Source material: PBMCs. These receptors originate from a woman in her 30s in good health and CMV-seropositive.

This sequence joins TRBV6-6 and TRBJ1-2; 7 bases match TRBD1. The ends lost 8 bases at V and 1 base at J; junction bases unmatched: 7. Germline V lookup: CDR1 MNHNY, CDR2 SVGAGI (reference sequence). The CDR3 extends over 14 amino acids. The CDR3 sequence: CASRRDSYNYGYTF. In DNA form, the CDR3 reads TGTGCCAGCCGGCGGGACAGCTATAACTATGGCTACACCTTC.

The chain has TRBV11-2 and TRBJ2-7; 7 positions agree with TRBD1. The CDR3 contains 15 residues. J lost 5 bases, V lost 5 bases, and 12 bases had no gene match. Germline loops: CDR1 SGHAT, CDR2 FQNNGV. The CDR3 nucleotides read TGTGCCAGCAGCCGGGATCGACAGGGAATTAACGAGCAGTACTTC. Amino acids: CASSRDRQGINEQYF.

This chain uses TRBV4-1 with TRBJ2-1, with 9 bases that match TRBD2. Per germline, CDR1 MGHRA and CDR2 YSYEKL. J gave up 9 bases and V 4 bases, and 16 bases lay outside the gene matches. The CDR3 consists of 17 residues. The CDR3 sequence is CASSRHDGSGRQSEQFF. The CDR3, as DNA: TGCGCCAGCAGCCGGCATGACGGTAGCGGGAGACAGAGTGAGCAGTTCTTC.

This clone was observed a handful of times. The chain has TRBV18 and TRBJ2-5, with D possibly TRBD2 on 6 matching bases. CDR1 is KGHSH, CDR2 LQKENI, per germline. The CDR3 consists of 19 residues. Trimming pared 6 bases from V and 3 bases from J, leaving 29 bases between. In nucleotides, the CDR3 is TGTGCCAGCTCCTCACCACCCGCCTGGGGGGACGGAATTAAAGAGACCCAGTACTTC. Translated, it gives CASSSPPAWGDGIKETQYF.

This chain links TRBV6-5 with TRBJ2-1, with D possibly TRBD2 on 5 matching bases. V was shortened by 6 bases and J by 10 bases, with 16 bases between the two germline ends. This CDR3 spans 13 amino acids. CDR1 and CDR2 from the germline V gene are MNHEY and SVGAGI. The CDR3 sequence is CASRRTSFREQFF. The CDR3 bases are TGTGCCAGCAGACGAACTAGTTTCCGAGAGCAGTTCTTC.

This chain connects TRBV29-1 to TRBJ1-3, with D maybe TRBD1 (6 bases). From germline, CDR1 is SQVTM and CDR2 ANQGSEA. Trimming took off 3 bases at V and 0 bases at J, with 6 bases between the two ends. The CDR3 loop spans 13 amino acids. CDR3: CSVDRGSGNTIYF. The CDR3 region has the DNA TGCAGCGTTGACAGGGGCTCTGGAAACACCATATATTTT.

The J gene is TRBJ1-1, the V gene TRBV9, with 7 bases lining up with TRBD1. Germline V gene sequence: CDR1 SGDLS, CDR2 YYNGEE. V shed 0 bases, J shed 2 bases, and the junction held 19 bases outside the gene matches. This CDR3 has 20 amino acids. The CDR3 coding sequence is TGTGCCAGCAGCGTAGGGCCGGCAGGGGGTTTCGTGGGAACCAACACTGAAGCTTTCTTT. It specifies CASSVGPAGGFVGTNTEAFF.

The CDR3 spells CASSQTSGRAVGELFF. CDR3 nucleotides: TGCGCCAGCAGCCAAACTAGCGGGAGGGCCGTCGGGGAGCTGTTTTTT. The rearrangement joins TRBV4-1 to TRBJ2-2; 13 bases fit TRBD2. The V segment lost 2 bases and the J segment 7 bases; nucleotides outside the gene matches: 4. Germline V gene lookup returns CDR1 MGHRA and CDR2 YSYEKL. The CDR3 extends over 16 amino acids.

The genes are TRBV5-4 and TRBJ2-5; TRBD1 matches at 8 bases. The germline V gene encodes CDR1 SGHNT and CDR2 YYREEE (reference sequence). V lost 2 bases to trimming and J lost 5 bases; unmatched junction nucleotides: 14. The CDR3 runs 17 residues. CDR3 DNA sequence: TGTGCCAGCAGCTTAGCAGGGGGCGCGAAGGTTCGGGAGACCCAGTACTTC. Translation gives CASSLAGGAKVRETQYF.

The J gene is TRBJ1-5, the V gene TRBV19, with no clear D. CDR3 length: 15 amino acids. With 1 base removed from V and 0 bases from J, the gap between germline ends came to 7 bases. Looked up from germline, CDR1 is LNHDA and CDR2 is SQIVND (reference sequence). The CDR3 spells CASSIVSHSNQPQHF. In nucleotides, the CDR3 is TGTGCCAGTAGTATAGTTAGCCATAGCAATCAGCCCCAGCATTTT.

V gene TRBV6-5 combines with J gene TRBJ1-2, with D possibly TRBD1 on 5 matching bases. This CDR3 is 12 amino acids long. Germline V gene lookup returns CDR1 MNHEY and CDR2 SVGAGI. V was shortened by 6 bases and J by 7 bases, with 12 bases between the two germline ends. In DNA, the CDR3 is TGTGCCAGCAGACTCGGACAACTTGGCTACACCTTC. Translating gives CASRLGQLGYTF.

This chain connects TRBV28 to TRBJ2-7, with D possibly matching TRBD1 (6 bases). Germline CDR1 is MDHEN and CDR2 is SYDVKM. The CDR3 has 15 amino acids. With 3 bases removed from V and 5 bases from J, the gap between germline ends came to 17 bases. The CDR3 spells CASSFQTGVMDEQYF. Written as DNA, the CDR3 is TGTGCCAGCAGTTTCCAGACAGGAGTCATGGACGAGCAGTACTTC.

The CDR3 nucleotides are TGTGCCAGCAGTCGAGGTAGGAGCAATCAGCCCCAGCATTTT. This encodes CASSRGRSNQPQHF. This chain joins TRBV6-5 and TRBJ1-5; D call uncertain. V dropped 5 bases and J dropped 1 base, with 9 bases sitting between them. The CDR3 is 14 residues long. CDR1 is MNHEY, CDR2 SVGAGI, per germline.

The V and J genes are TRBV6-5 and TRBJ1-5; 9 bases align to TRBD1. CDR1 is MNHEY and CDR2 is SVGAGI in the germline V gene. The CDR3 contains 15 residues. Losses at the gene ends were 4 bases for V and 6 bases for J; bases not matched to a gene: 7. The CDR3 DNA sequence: TGTGCCAGCAGTTCACAGGGGGCGCAGGGTCAGCCCCAGCATTTT. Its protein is CASSSQGAQGQPQHF.

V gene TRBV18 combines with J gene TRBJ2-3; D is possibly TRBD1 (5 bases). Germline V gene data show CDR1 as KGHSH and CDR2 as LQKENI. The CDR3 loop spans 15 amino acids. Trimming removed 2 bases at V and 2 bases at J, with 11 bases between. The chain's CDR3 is CASSPVQGVTDTQYF. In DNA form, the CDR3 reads TGTGCCAGCTCACCAGTGCAGGGTGTCACAGATACGCAGTATTTT. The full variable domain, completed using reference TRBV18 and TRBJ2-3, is NAGVMQNPRHLVRRRGQEARLRCSPMKGHSHVYWYRQLPEEGLKFMVYLQKENIIDESGMPKERFSAEFPKEGPSILRIQQVVRGDSAAYFCASSPVQGVTDTQYFGPGTRLTVL.

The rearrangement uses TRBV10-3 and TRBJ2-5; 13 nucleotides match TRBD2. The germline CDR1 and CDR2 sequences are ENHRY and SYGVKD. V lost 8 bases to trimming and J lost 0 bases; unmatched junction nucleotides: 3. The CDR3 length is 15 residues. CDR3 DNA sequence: TGTGCCATCGGGACTAGCGGGGATTACCAAGAGACCCAGTACTTC. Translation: CAIGTSGDYQETQYF.

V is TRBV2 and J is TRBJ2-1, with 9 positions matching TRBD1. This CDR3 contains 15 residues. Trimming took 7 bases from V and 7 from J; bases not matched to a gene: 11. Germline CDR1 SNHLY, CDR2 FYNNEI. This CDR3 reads CASTDYRGLGNEQFF. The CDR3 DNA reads TGTGCCAGCACTGATTACAGGGGGCTTGGGAATGAGCAGTTCTTC.

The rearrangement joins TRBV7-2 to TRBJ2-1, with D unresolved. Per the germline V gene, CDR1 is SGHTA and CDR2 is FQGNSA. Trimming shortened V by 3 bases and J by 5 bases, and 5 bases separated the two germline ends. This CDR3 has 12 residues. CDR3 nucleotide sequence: TGTGCCAGCAGCTTCTACGACAATGAGCAGTTCTTC. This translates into CASSFYDNEQFF.

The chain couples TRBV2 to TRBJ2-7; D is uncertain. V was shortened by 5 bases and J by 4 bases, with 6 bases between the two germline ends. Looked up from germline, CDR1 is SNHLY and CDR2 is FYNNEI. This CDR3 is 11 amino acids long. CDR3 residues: CASSRTYEQYF. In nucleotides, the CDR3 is TGTGCCAGCAGTCGAACATACGAGCAGTACTTC. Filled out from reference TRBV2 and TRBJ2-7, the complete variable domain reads EPEVTQTPSHQVTQMGQEVILRCVPISNHLYFYWYRQILGQKVEFLVSFYNNEISEKSEIFDDQFSVERPDGSNFTLKIRSTKLEDSAMYFCASSRTYEQYFGPGTRLTVT.